The 2 T cell receptor beta chains below were found in one sample sequenced in a study of blood T cell repertoires in COVID-19. Using immunoSEQ multiplex PCR, the repertoire was profiled, and TCRdb retains in-frame clones only, with some absent. The table has approximately 140,000 clones, approximately 81% seen once; the top ten hold around 1.4%. The sequenced sample was peripheral blood. Every receptor here comes from a man between 60 and 70 years old with acute or convalescent COVID-19.

The genes are TRBV2 and TRBJ2-1, with D possibly matching TRBD1 (6 bases). Between the trimmed V and J ends, which lost 5 bases and 7 bases, there was a span of 12 bases. The CDR3 is 13 residues long. Germline CDR1 SNHLY, CDR2 FYNNEI. CDR3 protein: CASSLKQGNEQFF. The DNA of the CDR3 is TGTGCCAGCAGTCTTAAACAGGGAAATGAGCAGTTCTTC.

This chain links TRBV5-1 with TRBJ2-1, with 8 nucleotides matching TRBD2. CDR1 is SGHRS, CDR2 YFSETQ, per germline. This CDR3 has 15 amino acids. V lost 0 bases to trimming and J lost 3 bases; unmatched junction nucleotides: 2. CDR3 bases: TGCGCCAGCAGCTTGGTTAGCGGGAACTACAATGAGCAGTTCTTC. Translated, it gives CASSLVSGNYNEQFF.